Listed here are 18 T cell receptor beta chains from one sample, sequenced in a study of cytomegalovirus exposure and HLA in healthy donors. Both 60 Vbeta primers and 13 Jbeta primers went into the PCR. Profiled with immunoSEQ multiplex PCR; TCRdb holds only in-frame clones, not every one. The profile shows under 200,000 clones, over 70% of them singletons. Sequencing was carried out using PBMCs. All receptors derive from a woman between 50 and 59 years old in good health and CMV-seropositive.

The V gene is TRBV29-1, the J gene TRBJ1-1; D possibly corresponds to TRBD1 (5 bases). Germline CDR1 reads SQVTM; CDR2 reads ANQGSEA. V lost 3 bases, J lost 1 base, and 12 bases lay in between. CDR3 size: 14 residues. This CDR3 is CSVDPQGTNTEAFF. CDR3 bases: TGCAGCGTTGACCCCCAGGGAACGAACACTGAAGCTTTCTTT.

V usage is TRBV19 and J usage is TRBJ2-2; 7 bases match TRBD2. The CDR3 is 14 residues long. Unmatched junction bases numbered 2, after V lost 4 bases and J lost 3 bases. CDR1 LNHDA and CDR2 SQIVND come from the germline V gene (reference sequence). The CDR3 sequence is CASSTGGYTGELFF. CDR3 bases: TGTGCCAGTAGTACCGGGGGGTACACCGGGGAGCTGTTTTTT.

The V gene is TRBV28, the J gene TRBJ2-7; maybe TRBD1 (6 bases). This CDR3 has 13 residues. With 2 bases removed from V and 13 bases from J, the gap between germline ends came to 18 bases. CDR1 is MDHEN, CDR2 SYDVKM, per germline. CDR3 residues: CASSLNPDRAPYF. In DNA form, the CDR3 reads TGTGCCAGCAGTTTAAATCCGGACAGAGCCCCCTACTTC.

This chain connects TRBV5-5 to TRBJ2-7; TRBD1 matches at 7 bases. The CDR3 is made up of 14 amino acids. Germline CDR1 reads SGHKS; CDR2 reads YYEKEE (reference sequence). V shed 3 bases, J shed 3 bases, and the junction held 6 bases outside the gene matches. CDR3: CASSSWTGRYEQYF. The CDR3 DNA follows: TGTGCCAGCAGCTCCTGGACAGGTCGCTACGAGCAGTACTTC. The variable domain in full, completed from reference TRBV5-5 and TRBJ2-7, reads DAGVTQSPTHLIKTRGQQVTLRCSPISGHKSVSWYQQVLGQGPQFIFQYYEKEERGRGNFPDRFSARQFPNYSSELNVNALLLGDSALYLCASSSWTGRYEQYFGPGTRLTVT.

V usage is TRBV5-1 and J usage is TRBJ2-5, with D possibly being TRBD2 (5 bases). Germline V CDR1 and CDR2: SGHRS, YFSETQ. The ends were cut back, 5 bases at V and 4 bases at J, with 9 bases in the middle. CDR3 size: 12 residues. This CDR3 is CASRVAGETQYF. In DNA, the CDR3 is TGCGCCAGCAGAGTGGCGGGAGAGACCCAGTACTTC.

In DNA form, the CDR3 reads TGTGCCAGCAGTTACCGGGACAGGATTAACATTCAGTACTTC. Residues: CASSYRDRINIQYF. The V call is TRBV28, the J call TRBJ2-4, with TRBD1 matching 8 bases. The trim removed 4 bases at V and 7 bases at J, leaving 6 bases unmatched. Germline-derived CDR1 and CDR2 are MDHEN and SYDVKM. This CDR3 contains 14 residues.

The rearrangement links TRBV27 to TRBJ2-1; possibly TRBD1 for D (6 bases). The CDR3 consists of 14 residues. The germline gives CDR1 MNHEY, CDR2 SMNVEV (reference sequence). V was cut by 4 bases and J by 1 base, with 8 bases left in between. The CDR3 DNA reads TGTGCCAGCAGTTCTAGGGGGTCCTACAATGAGCAGTTCTTC. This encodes CASSSRGSYNEQFF.

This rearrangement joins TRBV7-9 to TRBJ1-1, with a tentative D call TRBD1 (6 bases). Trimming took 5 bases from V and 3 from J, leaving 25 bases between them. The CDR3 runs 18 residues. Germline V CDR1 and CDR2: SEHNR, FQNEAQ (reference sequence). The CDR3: CASSPPLALQGHYTEAFF. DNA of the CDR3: TGTGCCAGCAGCCCACCGCTAGCTTTGCAGGGGCACTACACTGAAGCTTTCTTT. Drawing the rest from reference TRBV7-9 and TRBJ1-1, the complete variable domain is DTGVSQNPRHKITKRGQNVTFRCDPISEHNRLYWYRQTLGQGPEFLTYFQNEAQLEKSRLLSDRFSAERPKGSFSTLEIQRTEQGDSAMYLCASSPPLALQGHYTEAFFGQGTRLTVV.

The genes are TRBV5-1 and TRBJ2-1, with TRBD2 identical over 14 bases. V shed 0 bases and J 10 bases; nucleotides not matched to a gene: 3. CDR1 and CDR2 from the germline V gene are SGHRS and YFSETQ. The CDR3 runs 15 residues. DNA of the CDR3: TGCGCCAGCAGCTTGGGGACTAGCGGGGGGATCGAGCAGTTCTTC. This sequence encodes CASSLGTSGGIEQFF. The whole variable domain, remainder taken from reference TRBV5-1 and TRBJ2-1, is KAGVTQTPRYLIKTRGQQVTLSCSPISGHRSVSWYQQTPGQGLQFLFEYFSETQRNKGNFPGRFSGRQFSNSRSEMNVSTLELGDSALYLCASSLGTSGGIEQFFGPGTRLTVL.

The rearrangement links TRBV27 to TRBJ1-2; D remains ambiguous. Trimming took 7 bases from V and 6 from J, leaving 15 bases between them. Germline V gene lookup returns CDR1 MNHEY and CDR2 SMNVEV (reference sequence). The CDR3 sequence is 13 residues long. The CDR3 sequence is CASTGNGVNGYTF. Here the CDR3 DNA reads TGTGCCAGCACGGGGAACGGGGTCAATGGCTACACCTTC.

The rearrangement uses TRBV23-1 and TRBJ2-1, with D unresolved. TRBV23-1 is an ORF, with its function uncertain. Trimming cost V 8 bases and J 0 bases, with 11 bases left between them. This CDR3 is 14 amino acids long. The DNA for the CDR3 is TGCGCCAGCGGAGAGGTAGGCTCCTACAATGAGCAGTTCTTC. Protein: CASGEVGSYNEQFF.

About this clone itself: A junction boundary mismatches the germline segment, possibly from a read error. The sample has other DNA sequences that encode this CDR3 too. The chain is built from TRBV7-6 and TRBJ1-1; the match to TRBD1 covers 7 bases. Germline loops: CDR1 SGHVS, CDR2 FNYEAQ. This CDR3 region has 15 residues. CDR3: CASSPWTGDPGRAFF. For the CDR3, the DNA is TGTGCTAGCAGCCCGTGGACAGGAGACCCCGGGCGAGCTTTCTTT. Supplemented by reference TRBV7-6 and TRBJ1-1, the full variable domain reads GAGVSQSPRYKVTKRGQDVALRCDPISGHVSLYWYRQALGQGPEFLTYFNYEAQQDKSGLPNDRFSAERPEGSISTLTIQRTEQRDSAMYRCASSPWTGDPGRAFFGQGTRLTVV.

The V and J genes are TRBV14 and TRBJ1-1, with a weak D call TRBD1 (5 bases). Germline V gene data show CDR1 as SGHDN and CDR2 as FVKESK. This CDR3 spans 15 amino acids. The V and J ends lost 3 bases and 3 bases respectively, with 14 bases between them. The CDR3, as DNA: TGTGCCAGCAGCCATGTGTGGGGGAGGCACACTGAAGCTTTCTTT. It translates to CASSHVWGRHTEAFF.

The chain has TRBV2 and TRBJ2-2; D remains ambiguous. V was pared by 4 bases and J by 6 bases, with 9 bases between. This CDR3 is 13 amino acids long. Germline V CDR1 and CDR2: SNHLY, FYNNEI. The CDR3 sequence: CASSALVSGELFF. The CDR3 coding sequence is TGTGCCAGCAGTGCCCTAGTCTCCGGGGAGCTGTTTTTT. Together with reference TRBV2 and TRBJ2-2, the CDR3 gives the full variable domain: EPEVTQTPSHQVTQMGQEVILRCVPISNHLYFYWYRQILGQKVEFLVSFYNNEISEKSEIFDDQFSVERPDGSNFTLKIRSTKLEDSAMYFCASSALVSGELFFGEGSRLTVL.

The CDR3 DNA is TGTGCCAGCAGCGTAGGATCGGGGTCCTCTGGAAACACCATATATTTT. Residues: CASSVGSGSSGNTIYF. The chain uses TRBV9 and TRBJ1-3, with D uncertain. Per germline, CDR1 SGDLS and CDR2 YYNGEE. The CDR3 totals 16 residues. The V end lost 0 bases, the J end lost 0 bases, and 10 bases lay between the germline ends.

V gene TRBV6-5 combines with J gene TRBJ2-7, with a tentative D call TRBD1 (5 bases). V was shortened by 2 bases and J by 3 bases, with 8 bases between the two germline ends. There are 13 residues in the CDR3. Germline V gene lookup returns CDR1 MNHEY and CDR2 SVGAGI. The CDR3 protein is CASSYHQGYEQYF. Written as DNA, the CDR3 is TGTGCCAGCAGTTACCACCAGGGCTACGAGCAGTACTTC.

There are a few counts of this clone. The CDR3 loop reads CASGQTNYNSPLHF. The CDR3 DNA sequence: TGTGCCAGCGGACAGACGAACTATAATTCACCCCTCCACTTT. The chain recombines TRBV2 with TRBJ1-6; a possible D gene is TRBD1 (6 bases). The germline gives CDR1 SNHLY, CDR2 FYNNEI. The CDR3 totals 14 residues. Trimming removed 8 bases at V and 3 bases at J, with 11 bases between.

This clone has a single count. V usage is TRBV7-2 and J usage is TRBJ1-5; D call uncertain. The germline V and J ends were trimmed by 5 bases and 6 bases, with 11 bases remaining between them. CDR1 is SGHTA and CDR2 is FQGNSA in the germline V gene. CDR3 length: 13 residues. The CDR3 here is CASSRGLGQPQHF. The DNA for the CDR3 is TGTGCCAGCAGCCGAGGGCTGGGTCAGCCCCAGCATTTT.